A selection of T cell receptor beta chains follows, all from one sample in a study of radiation and T cells in renal cell carcinoma. TCRdb's copy holds only in-frame clones and misses some; the assay was immunoSEQ multiplex PCR. The sample yields approximately 23,000 clones, more than 40% seen once. The sample consisted of tumor tissue, taken from a patient whose treatment included radiotherapy and nephrectomy. The receptor set was obtained from a woman between 45 and 65 years old with renal cell carcinoma. The CDR3 runs from the conserved cysteine through the conserved F or W. D genes are given only for firm matches. Where a row states a size, it is once, few, many or the class of an expanded clone; other rows omit it.

j_call clone_size v_call d_call cdr3_nt cdr3_aa
TRBJ2-4 - TRBV5-4 - TGTGCCAGCAGCAGGGGGTCGGGGGTTGATGCCAAAAACATTCAGTACTTC CASSRGSGVDAKNIQYF
TRBJ1-6 - TRBV5-6 - TGTGCCAGCATCGGGGCGGGCGCCGATTCACCCCTCCACTTT CASIGAGADSPLHF
TRBJ1-6 - TRBV5-1 - TGCGCCAGCAGCTTGTCACGGGGGGATTCACCCCTCCACTTT CASSLSRGDSPLHF
TRBJ2-3 - TRBV5-4 - TGTGCCAGCCAAATGCTAGCCGCAGATACGCAGTATTTT CASQMLAADTQYF
TRBJ1-1 - TRBV19 - TGTGCCACCGGGACCGAATTGAACACTGAAGCTTTCTTT CATGTELNTEAFF
TRBJ1-6 many TRBV4-2 - TGTGCCAGCAGCCAAGGATGGCAGGCAAGCTCCTATAATTCACCCCTCCACTTT CASSQGWQASSYNSPLHF
TRBJ2-2 few TRBV18 - TGTGCCAGCTCACTAGCCGGGGAGCTGTTTTTT CASSLAGELFF
TRBJ2-1 - TRBV7-7 - TGTGCTAGCAGCTTAGATTTCTCTGGGAGTCAGGAGCAGTTCTTC CASSLDFSGSQEQFF
TRBJ1-1 - TRBV2 - TGTGCCAGCATTGGGCGAGCAAACACTGAAGCTTTCTTT CASIGRANTEAFF
TRBJ1-3 - TRBV25-1 - TGTGCCAGCGGGTACTCTGGAAACACCATATATTTT CASGYSGNTIYF
TRBJ1-2 - TRBV13 - TGTGCCAGCAGCTTAGGCACAGACTATGGCTACACCTTC CASSLGTDYGYTF
TRBJ2-2 few TRBV15 - TGTGCCACCCAAACAGGGTTTTGGGCCAACACCGGGGAGCTGTTTTTT CATQTGFWANTGELFF
TRBJ2-1 - TRBV4-3 - TGCGCCAGCAGCCAAGATGGGGGGAGCTCCTACAATGAGCAGTTCTTC CASSQDGGSSYNEQFF
TRBJ2-7 - TRBV6-5 - TGTGCCAGCAGTTACCTAGGGAACGAGCAGTACTTC CASSYLGNEQYF
TRBJ2-5 - TRBV15 TRBD2 TGTGCCACCAGCAGAGATCTGGGAGTTGGGGGGGACGACCTTGGGGAGACCCAGTACTTC CATSRDLGVGGDDLGETQYF
TRBJ1-4 - TRBV4-1 - TGCGCCAGCAGCTACGAGGCTAATGAAAAACTGTTTTTT CASSYEANEKLFF
TRBJ2-5 - TRBV7-7 TRBD2 TGTGCTAGCAGCTCGACTAGCGGAGACCAAGAGACCCAGTACTTC CASSSTSGDQETQYF
TRBJ2-7 - TRBV30 TRBD1 TGTGCCTGGAGTCCCGCCGGACAGGGGATTTACGAGCAGTACTTC CAWSPAGQGIYEQYF
TRBJ2-7 - TRBV2 - TGTGCCAGCACAGGGATCTACGAGCAGTACTTC CASTGIYEQYF
TRBJ2-7 - TRBV27 TRBD1 TGTGCCAGCAGTTTGGGACAGCCAGAGTTCTACGAGCAGTACTTC CASSLGQPEFYEQYF
TRBJ2-5 few TRBV19 - TGTGCCAGTAGTTCTAGACAGGTCCAAGAGACCCAGTACTTC CASSSRQVQETQYF
TRBJ1-2 - TRBV2 - TGTGCCAGCAGCGCGAGGGCGTGGGGGGGCTATGGCTACACCTTC CASSARAWGGYGYTF
TRBJ2-7 - TRBV6-6 - TGTGCCAGCAGTTACAAGAGCGGAAGCTCCTACGAGCAGTACTTC CASSYKSGSSYEQYF
TRBJ1-1 - TRBV19 - TGTGCCAGTAGTATGGGATTAGAGTCTGAAGCTTTCTTT CASSMGLESEAFF
TRBJ2-5 - TRBV21-1 - TGTGCCAGCAGCAAAAGGGGGGAACTCTCGATCGAGATCCAGTACTTC CASSKRGELSIEIQYF
TRBJ1-5 few TRBV6-1 - TGTGCCAGCAGTGACAGGGTCCGGCAGCCCCAGCATTTT CASSDRVRQPQHF
TRBJ1-6 few TRBV7-2 - TGTGCCAGCAGCCAGGGAGTTTCGAATTCACCCCTCCACTTT CASSQGVSNSPLHF
TRBJ1-6 medium-sized TRBV5-8 TRBD1 TGTGCCAGCAGCCACGGACAGGGTGGTAATTCACCCCTCCACTTT CASSHGQGGNSPLHF
TRBJ1-1 - TRBV6-5 - TGTGCCAGCAGCTTCGAGGGGACTCTGAACACTGAAGCTTTCTTT CASSFEGTLNTEAFF
TRBJ2-1 - TRBV6-5 TRBD1 TGTGCCAGCAGCCGACAGGGGAACAATGAGCAGTTCTTC CASSRQGNNEQFF
TRBJ2-2 few TRBV10-3 - TGTGCCATCAGTGTACGGGTAACCGGGGAGCTGTTTTTT CAISVRVTGELFF
TRBJ1-2 few TRBV12-5 - TGTGCTAGTGGTTTGCTGGTTCGCGATGGCTACACCTTC CASGLLVRDGYTF
TRBJ2-3 - TRBV5-6 - TGTGCCAGCAGCTTTCAGAGACTAGAAAAGGGTACGCAGTATTTT CASSFQRLEKGTQYF
TRBJ1-6 - TRBV6-1 - TGTGCCAGCGCCGATAGCTCCTATAATTCACCCCTCCACTTT CASADSSYNSPLHF
TRBJ1-2 few TRBV6-1 TRBD1 TGTGCCAGCACTGCGGGACAGAGCTTCTATGGCTACACCTTC CASTAGQSFYGYTF